Reported below is one TCR beta chain. No antigen is known for it. This CDR3 is built from 14 residues. Germline values: CDR1 SNHLY, CDR2 FYNNEI. V was pared by 8 bases and J by 5 bases, with 16 bases between. The data were obtained in a study of T cell responses to AZD1222 COVID-19 vaccine. Findings of the study overall: Nearly half of spike-specific TCRs reportedly go after variant regions that carry no mutations.

The repertoire was sequenced with immunoSEQ multiplex PCR; TCRdb's copy has only in-frame clones and lacks some. The sample contains 140,000 or so clones, about 89% of which appear only once. The sequence was obtained from an adult who received the MenACWY meningococcal vaccine as a control. This chain joins TRBV2 and TRBJ2-1; no firm D call. The sample here was peripheral blood, taken 28 days after the second dose of the MenACWY control vaccine. This CDR3 is CASRVPVSNNEQFF. The CDR3 coding sequence is TGTGCCAGCCGCGTCCCGGTATCTAACAATGAGCAGTTCTTC.